This T cell receptor beta chain comes out of a study of shared clonotypes between healthy human individuals (TCRdb year 2020). As for the study more broadly: The cohort included three men and a couple of women between 18 and 49 years of age. For each donor, three plates each were used for CD4 naive and CD4 memory, two plates were used for CD8 naive, and one plate was used for CD8 memory. To estimate repertoire size and how much clonotypes are shared between individuals, the study performed deep sequencing of blood TCR repertoires from about five healthy adults. To increase sequencing depth and limit assay-specific biases, different laboratories used diverse techniques to prepare libraries and sequence TCR repertoires. Per donor, leukapheresis produced somewhere between about 0.94 and 9.5 billion PBMCs. Here is what the overall study found, with its caveats: Higher generation probabilities were observed for clonotypes shared by all four sorted-subset donors than for non-shared clonotypes. Larger estimated clonotype richness was generally found for naive subsets than for memory subsets. Pairwise subsampling indicated that sequencing depth was expected to affect the degree of clonotype sharing among donors. Even with the large sequencing depth, rarefaction of the sorted-subset datasets indicated that sequencing was incomplete. Because the study included only a small number of donors, the genetic and exposure-history diversity represented was limited. Across a few donors, 5% to 6% of naive CD4, roughly 3.5% of naive CD8, approximately 2.5% of memory CD4, and over 0.35% of memory CD8 clonotypes were shared. Sampling was limited to blood, and TCR repertoires in tissue likely differ from TCR repertoires in blood.

TCR CDR3 regions were amplified from genomic DNA by multiplex PCR using the deep immunoSEQ assay. Genomic DNA extracted from each cell subset was distributed evenly over all wells of several immunoSEQ 96-well plates, and each plate served as one replicate. For sorted subsets, about 0.2 ug genomic DNA, equal to tens of thousands of T cell genomes, was loaded into each replicate PCR. The purified libraries were quantified using a Qubit 3.0 fluorometer, sized with a Bioanalyzer 2100, and then quantified again using the KAPA Library Quantification kit. Each immunoSEQ 96-well plate was sequenced on its own single-read 150-cycle Illumina NextSeq 550 flow cell. Per the authors' processing: Because the immunoSEQ output included only junctional sequences and no quality scores, the filtering could not be the same as the filtering used for full-length reads. Sequences were annotated with PyIR, a Python wrapper for IgBLAST v1.9, using IMGT germline references to assign V/J genes and CDR3. Reads were filtered out if the reads had weak V/J assignments (E-value above 1e-6), no CDR3, stop codons, out-of-frame junctions, or ambiguous translated residues. V3J clonotypes were defined as sequences sharing an identical inferred V gene, J gene, and CDR3 amino acid sequence. Percentage overlap between repertoires was calculated by dividing the number of shared unique clonotypes by the size of the smaller repertoire. Three approaches were used to assess repertoire richness: RTK rarefaction, the Chao1 estimator, and Recon v2.1 estimates of unobserved clonotypes. Generation probabilities were computed with OLGA for all TCRbeta clonotypes obtained by the gDNA method from several donors. Drawn from immuneACCESS, this table holds only the in-frame rearrangements with V and J called that TCRdb kept. Clones are partly lost; checked studies trace under half to an unresolved V gene and leave the rest unexplained. Clone size and V and J calls were adopted from that table, with D and trimming inferred from the DNA. The sample records hundreds of thousands of clones, approximately 79% of which are singletons. The ten largest clones represent less than 2% of the sample.

Comment on this clone: What antigen it recognizes has not been identified. Base qualities are not recorded, but no much larger clone differs from it by a single base.

Healthy HIV-negative adults with no recently reported acute infections or vaccinations were included as donors. Only Caucasian adults living in Nashville, Tennessee, USA were represented among the donors. CD4+ T cells were enriched through magnetic negative selection, after which naive cells were positively selected on CD45RA and the remaining negative fraction served as the memory subset. After blood collection by leukapheresis, PBMCs were isolated using Ficoll-Histopaque density gradient centrifugation and then cryopreserved in the vapor phase of liquid nitrogen. Purity and quantity of every magnetically sorted T cell population were checked by analytical flow cytometry. Genomic DNA was isolated from every sorted fraction and measured by UV absorbance on a Nanodrop 2000c. The CDR3 measures 13 amino acids from cysteine to phenylalanine. Left in the record is the CDR3 DNA by itself, 39 bases read in frame from the first base. Based on the germline V gene, the CDR1 and CDR2 sequences are SGHTA and FQGTGA. V ends up 4 bases short and J 6 bases short, with an unmatched junction base count of 4.

The sequenced material came from memory CD4+ T cells sorted from blood. The cell subset or site label corresponds to: CD45RA-negative fraction. This TCR came from a woman in her thirties in good health. The chain couples TRBV7-3 to TRBJ1-2; 8 of the junction bases match TRBD1. The DNA reads TGTGCCAGCAGCTGGCCGACAGGGGATGGCTACACCTTC. It translates to CASSWPTGDGYTF. With the rest looked up from the reference TRBV7-3 and TRBJ1-2 genes rather than sequenced, the full variable domain is GAGVSQTPSNKVTEKGKYVELRCDPISGHTALYWYRQSLGQGPEFLIYFQGTGAADDSGLPNDRFFAVRPEGSVSTLKIQRTERGDSAVYLCASSWPTGDGYTFGSGTRLTVV.